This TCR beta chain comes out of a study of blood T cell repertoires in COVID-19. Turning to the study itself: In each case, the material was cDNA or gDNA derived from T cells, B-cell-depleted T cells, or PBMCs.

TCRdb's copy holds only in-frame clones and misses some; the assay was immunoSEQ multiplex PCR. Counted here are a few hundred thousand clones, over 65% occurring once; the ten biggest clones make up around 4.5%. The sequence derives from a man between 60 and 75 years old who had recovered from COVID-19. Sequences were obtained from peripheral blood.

CDR3 nucleotide sequence: TGTGCCAGCAGTTTAGGGCTAGCGGGGGCGCAAGAGACCCAGTACTTC. Protein sequence: CASSLGLAGAQETQYF. The rearrangement links TRBV28 to TRBJ2-5; 10 bases align to TRBD2. There are 16 residues in the CDR3. V dropped 2 bases and J dropped 2; count of bases not matched to a gene: 5. Germline CDR1 reads MDHEN; CDR2 reads SYDVKM.